This is a list of T cell receptor beta chains from one sample in a study of T cell changes during pregnancy in multiple sclerosis. Assay used: immunoSEQ multiplex PCR; TCRdb lists only in-frame clones, some missing. This table has 45,000 to 70,000 clones, approximately 90% appearing once. The starting material was peripheral blood, obtained in the third trimester of pregnancy. The receptor source for this set is a female donor in good health, enrolled as a control in a pregnancy study. CDR3s include the opening cysteine and the closing phenylalanine or tryptophan. The order of the fields is V gene, J gene, clone size, D gene, CDR3 DNA, CDR3 protein. D genes are given only for firm matches. Expanded clones get a size class; other rows say once, few or many, or leave the size out.

>TRBV6-6|TRBJ2-5|.|TRBD1
TGTGCCAGCAGTCCCGGGACAGGAAAAGAGACCCAGTACTTC
CASSPGTGKETQYF
>TRBV5-1|TRBJ2-7|.|TRBD2
TGCGCCAGCAGCCTCGGTCCTGGGACTAGCGGTGCCTACGAGCAGTACTTC
CASSLGPGTSGAYEQYF
>TRBV2|TRBJ1-6|.|TRBD1
TGTGCCAGCAGCCTACAGGGGGAAAATGCGAGGTCACCCCTCCACTTT
CASSLQGENARSPLHF
>TRBV10-3|TRBJ1-1|.|TRBD1
TGTGCCATCAGTGAATACAGGGGGAAGGACACTGAAGCTTTCTTT
CAISEYRGKDTEAFF
>TRBV30|TRBJ2-5|.|TRBD2
TGTGCCTGGAGTGTACGGGGAGGGCTAGCGGGGGGGTGGTACCAAGAGACCCAGTACTTC
CAWSVRGGLAGGWYQETQYF
>TRBV6-6|TRBJ2-7|once|.
TGTGCCAGCACCACACGGGGGGAGCAGTACTTC
CASTTRGEQYF
>TRBV6-4|TRBJ2-3|.|.
TGTGCCAGCAGTGCGGGGGAGTCTAGCACAGATACGCAGTATTTT
CASSAGESSTDTQYF
>TRBV6-6|TRBJ2-7|.|TRBD1
TGTGCCAGCACCAGACAGGGAAACGAGCAGTACTTC
CASTRQGNEQYF
>TRBV7-9|TRBJ2-1|.|TRBD2
TGTGCCAGCAGCTTTCCGACTAGCGGGGGGCTTAATGAGCAGTTCTTC
CASSFPTSGGLNEQFF
>TRBV5-1|TRBJ2-1|.|TRBD2
TGCGCCAGCAGCGACGGGGGGGCCCTCTACAATGAGCAGTTCTTC
CASSDGGALYNEQFF
>TRBV4-2|TRBJ2-3|.|.
TGTGCCAGCAGCCAAGAACTAGTTAGCACAGATACGCAGTATTTT
CASSQELVSTDTQYF
>TRBV4-2|TRBJ2-3|.|TRBD2
TGTGCCAGCAGCCAGATGCCCGGGAGGGGCACAGATACGCAGTATTTT
CASSQMPGRGTDTQYF
>TRBV6-5|TRBJ2-1|.|TRBD2
TGTGCCAGCAGTTACGGGGGTAGCGGGAGGGCTGATGAGCAGTTCTTC
CASSYGGSGRADEQFF
>TRBV7-9|TRBJ1-4|.|TRBD1
TGTGCCAGCAGCTTAGCGTCGTGGACAGGGCATGAAAAACTGTTTTTT
CASSLASWTGHEKLFF
>TRBV28|TRBJ2-7|.|TRBD2
TGTGCCAGCATCCCCGCCGGGACTAGCGGCCTCGACAGCTCCTACGAGCAGTACTTC
CASIPAGTSGLDSSYEQYF
>TRBV11-3|TRBJ2-1|.|.
TGTGCCAGCAGCTTGGCCTTCAATGAGCAGTTCTTC
CASSLAFNEQFF
>TRBV18|TRBJ1-4|.|TRBD1
TGTGCCAGCTCATTCCCGGGACAGCTTAATGAAAAACTGTTTTTT
CASSFPGQLNEKLFF
>TRBV5-1|TRBJ2-3|.|TRBD2
TGCGCCAGCAGTCTCTCGGGGGGGACTGTCACAGATACGCAGTATTTT
CASSLSGGTVTDTQYF
>TRBV11-2|TRBJ2-5|.|TRBD2
TGTGCCAGCAGCTCCCCTAGCGGGGCACAACAAGAGACCCAGTACTTC
CASSSPSGAQQETQYF
>TRBV19|TRBJ2-7|.|.
TGTGCCAGTAGTATGGGCCAGGTCTTCTCCTACGAGCAGTACTTC
CASSMGQVFSYEQYF
>TRBV4-3|TRBJ2-5|.|TRBD2
TGCGCCAGCAGCCCCAGGACTAGAGGGGAGACCCAGTACTTC
CASSPRTRGETQYF
>TRBV5-1|TRBJ1-4|.|.
TGCGCCAGCAGCCCCGTAACTAATGAAAAACTGTTTTTT
CASSPVTNEKLFF
>TRBV28|TRBJ1-5|.|TRBD1
TGTGCCAGCAGTTTTACAGGGGGCATCAATCAGCCCCAGCATTTT
CASSFTGGINQPQHF
>TRBV9|TRBJ2-2|.|TRBD1
TGTGCCAGCAATACAGGGGGCCCCGGGGAGCTGTTTTTT
CASNTGGPGELFF
>TRBV7-6|TRBJ2-5|.|TRBD1
TGTGCCAGCAGCTTAGCGTTAGGGGCAGGGGGCGGAGAGACCCAGTACTTC
CASSLALGAGGGETQYF
>TRBV7-6|TRBJ1-3|.|.
TGTGCCAGCACCCAGCCAGGGTTTGGAAACACCATATATTTT
CASTQPGFGNTIYF
>TRBV9|TRBJ1-1|.|.
TGTGCCAGCAGCCCCTCGGGATTTAACACTGAAGCTTTCTTT
CASSPSGFNTEAFF
>TRBV13|TRBJ2-3|.|.
TGTGCCAGCAGCTTAGGTCCCCCCGCTTGGTCCGAGGGGGGCACAGATACGCAGTATTTT
CASSLGPPAWSEGGTDTQYF
>TRBV29-1|TRBJ2-7|.|TRBD1
TGCAGCGCGGGACAGTTAGGAACCTACGAGCAGTACTTC
CSAGQLGTYEQYF
>TRBV4-1|TRBJ2-3|.|TRBD2
TGCGCCAGCAGCCGAGAGACTAGCGGGCGCAGCGCAGATACGCAGTATTTT
CASSRETSGRSADTQYF
>TRBV5-4|TRBJ2-3|.|TRBD1
TGTGCCAGCGAAAGGACACAGGGGGAAAGAGAAGATACGCAGTATTTT
CASERTQGEREDTQYF
>TRBV7-3|TRBJ1-3|.|TRBD1
TGTGCCAGCAGCCCACAGGGGCCGCAGAATTCTGGAAACACCATATATTTT
CASSPQGPQNSGNTIYF
>TRBV5-6|TRBJ1-1|.|.
TGTGCCAGCAGCTTGCTAGGGAACACTGAAGCTTTCTTT
CASSLLGNTEAFF
>TRBV27|TRBJ1-1|.|.
TGTGCCAGCAGGGTTAGCGGGACTGGGAACACTGAAGCTTTCTTT
CASRVSGTGNTEAFF
>TRBV19|TRBJ1-3|.|.
TGTGCCAGTAGTATAACCTATAGAGGGCTAAACACCATATATTTT
CASSITYRGLNTIYF
>TRBV27|TRBJ1-2|once|TRBD1
TGTGCCAGCAGTCCTGCCGACAGGGACGGCTACACCTTC
CASSPADRDGYTF
>TRBV7-9|TRBJ1-1|once|TRBD1
TGTGCCAGCAGCTTAGGTCGGGCAGGGGGTGTTGAAGCTTTCTTT
CASSLGRAGGVEAFF
>TRBV5-1|TRBJ2-2|once|.
TGCGCCAGCAGCTTGGGGCTAATCTCGGGCGGGGAGCTGTTTTTT
CASSLGLISGGELFF
>TRBV5-4|TRBJ1-2|.|TRBD1
TGTGCCAGCAGCTTCGATACAGGGGGCACAACTCCTTTCTTC
CASSFDTGGTTPFF
>TRBV7-8|TRBJ2-1|.|.
TGTGCCAGCAGCCCGATTACACGAAATGAGCAGTTCTTC
CASSPITRNEQFF
>TRBV7-3|TRBJ2-2|.|.
TGTGCCAGCAGGCTACAGGGACACACCGGGGAGCTGTTTTTT
CASRLQGHTGELFF
>TRBV4-3|TRBJ2-7|.|.
TGCGCCAGCAGCCAAGAAATCATGGGGAGAGCCTACGAGCAGTACTTC
CASSQEIMGRAYEQYF
>TRBV11-3|TRBJ2-7|.|TRBD2
TGTGCCAGCAGCTTATCGGGAGGCTTCTACGAGCAGTACTTC
CASSLSGGFYEQYF
>TRBV6-4|TRBJ2-3|.|.
TGTGCCAGCAGTGCAGGGAGCGGGAGCACAGATACGCAGTATTTT
CASSAGSGSTDTQYF
>TRBV11-2|TRBJ2-1|.|.
TGTGCCAGCAGCTTAGAGGCAGGGCATGAGCAGTTCTTC
CASSLEAGHEQFF
>TRBV7-9|TRBJ2-7|once|.
TGTGCCAGCAGCTTAGGACAGGATTATTACGAGCAGTACTTC
CASSLGQDYYEQYF
>TRBV6-5|TRBJ1-6|.|.
TGTGCCAGCAGTAAGGCGGGGAGGGCCCTCCACTTT
CASSKAGRALHF
>TRBV12-5|TRBJ1-1|.|.
TGTGCTAGTGGTTGGGGGGGCTGGGTGGCAGCCGATAACACTGAAGCTTTCTTT
CASGWGGWVAADNTEAFF
>TRBV7-9|TRBJ1-3|.|.
TGTGCCAGCAGCTTAGGGTCAGGGTTTAGTGGAAACACCATATATTTT
CASSLGSGFSGNTIYF